The present TCR beta chain was sequenced within a study of T cells in Graves' hyperthyroidism and ophthalmopathy. Amplification targeted TCR beta CDR3 regions from RNA transcripts. TCR CDR3 underwent first-round RT-PCR with the HTBI primer set. TCRdb reprocessed the multiplex PCR reads via MiXCR and lists one record per CDR3 protein. The data show a few hundred thousand distinct CDR3 sequences, less than 25% seen once. The V gene lost 7 bases and the J gene lost 6 bases, with 15 bases spanning the gap. CDR1 MNHEY and CDR2 SMNVEV come from the germline V gene (reference sequence). The CDR3 spans 14 residues.

This TCR came from a man between 18 and 29 years old with Graves' hyperthyroidism. The V call is TRBV27, the J call TRBJ2-2; D unclear. Specimen: blood. CDR3 protein: CASTNHRQAGELFF. CDR3 bases: TGTGCCAGCACGAACCACCGCCAGGCCGGGGAGCTGTTTTTT.